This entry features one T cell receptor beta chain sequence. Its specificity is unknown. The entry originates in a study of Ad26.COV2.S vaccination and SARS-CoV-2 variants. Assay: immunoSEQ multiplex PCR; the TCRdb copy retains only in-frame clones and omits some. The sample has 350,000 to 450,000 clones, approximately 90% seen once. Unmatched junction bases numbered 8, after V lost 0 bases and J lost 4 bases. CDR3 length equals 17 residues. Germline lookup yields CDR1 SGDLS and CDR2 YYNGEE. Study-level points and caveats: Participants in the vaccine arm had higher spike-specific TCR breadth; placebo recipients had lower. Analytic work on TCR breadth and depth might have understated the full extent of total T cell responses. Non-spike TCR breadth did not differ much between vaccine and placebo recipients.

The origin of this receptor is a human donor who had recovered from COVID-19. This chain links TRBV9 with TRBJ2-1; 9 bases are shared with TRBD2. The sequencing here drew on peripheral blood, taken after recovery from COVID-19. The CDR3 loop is CASSVGGSGGRYNEQFF. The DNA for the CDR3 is TGTGCCAGCAGCGTAGGTGGTAGCGGGGGAAGGTACAATGAGCAGTTCTTC.